Listed here is a single T cell receptor beta chain. Its antigen remains undetermined. This sample is part of a study of monozygotic twins with inflammatory bowel disease (dated by TCRdb to between 2018 and 2020). Describing the broader study: The full study comprised 28 monozygotic twin pairs: nine German pairs (four IBD-concordant, five IBD-discordant) and 19 IBD-discordant Danish pairs. Within discordant pairs, disease-associated traits were sought mainly by comparing IBD patients with their genetically identical healthy co-twins. Each individual had, on average, about 151 000 unique TCRalpha sequences and 181 000 unique TCRbeta sequences available for analysis.

From each donor, a roughly 2.4 ml peripheral blood sample was collected into PAXgene tubes and kept at -80 degrees C. Without T cell sorting, total RNA was isolated from whole blood using the PAXgene blood miRNA kit on an automated QIAcube. Deep TCRalpha and TCRbeta repertoire profiling with unique molecular barcoding was performed on peripheral blood of monozygotic twin pairs concordant or discordant for inflammatory bowel disease. Smoking habits were recorded for all twin pairs, and individuals were classified as current, former or never smokers. What the research found in general, with its limitations: The analysis was unable to tell different T cell subtypes apart. Concordant and discordant twins showed no difference in repertoire similarity, possibly because of limited statistical power. The results gave no support for a single strong signal or clonotype linked to IBD. A decrease in TCRbeta repertoire diversity, as measured by inverse Simpson index, was observed in IBD patients compared with their healthy co-twins. Because patients received different immunosuppressive treatments, the repertoires may have picked up extra background noise and variability between individuals. IBD patients shared fewer clonotypes with other individuals than healthy twins did, most markedly in patients showing signs of disease activity.

CDR1 and CDR2, looked up from the germline V gene, are MNHEY and SVGEGT. The CDR3 runs 14 residues from the cysteine to the phenylalanine. No DNA has been recorded. The library was obtained by 5' RACE. Preparation of each TCR library used about 4,000 ng of total RNA. For each sample, cDNA synthesis was carried out in eight separate reactions using SMARTScribe reverse transcriptase. During cDNA synthesis, template switching was used to introduce unique molecular identifiers that contained a 6-nucleotide sample barcode. Two nested PCRs of around 15 and 10 cycles amplified the TCRalpha and TCRbeta cDNA, and bead purification followed each PCR. Before amplification, the cDNA was both treated with uracil DNA-glycosylase and purified with the QIAquick PCR purification kit. The second PCR was the step at which Illumina TruSeq-compatible adapters and sample-specific barcodes were added. TapeStation and Qubit were used to check library quality and concentration, and roughly 4.6 ng of each library was pooled. Pooled libraries were sequenced on an Illumina HiSeq2500 single-index Rapid Run with 2 x 100 bp reads and custom sequencing primers. The original methods were these. MiGEC version 1.2.6 was used for UMI-based consensus assembly, which corrected PCR and sequencing errors. MiXCR version 2.1.1 handled V(D)J alignment, clonotype assembly and CDR3 extraction. To normalise gene usage, clonotype sharing and MAIT/NKT TCR abundance, the top 1000, 10 000 and 20 000 clonotypes in each sample were analysed. Diversity was computed as the inverse Simpson index with the vegan R package after downsampling to 27 000 UMIs. Paired Mann-Whitney U tests were applied to discordant twin pairs, with Benjamini-Hochberg correction for multiple testing. TCRdb reprocessed the reads into one record per CDR3 protein sequence, lacking DNA. The V and J calls and clone size come from TCRdb's table, not from the authors' own analysis. The sample table records 300,000 to 450,000 distinct CDR3 sequences. The ten biggest clones cover approximately 2.4% of the sample.

The receptor was derived from a human donor with ulcerative colitis or Crohn's disease, or a healthy co-twin of an affected twin (not recorded which). Sample: blood. The sequence is built from TRBV6-2 or TRBV6-3 and TRBJ2-2. CDR3 loop: CASSYTAGPGELFF.